This TCR beta chain is from a study of glioma-infiltrating T cells after dendritic cell vaccination. Clones were sequenced by immunoSEQ multiplex PCR, and TCRdb holds only the in-frame ones, with some missing. The sample consists of about 50,000 clones, around 91% of them appearing once. This clone appeared a single time. The CDR3 extends over 14 amino acids. Germline V gene lookup returns CDR1 SQVTM and CDR2 ANQGSEA. V was clipped by 7 bases and J by 7 bases; unmatched bases: 10. Regarding time point: after dendritic cell vaccination, including at tumor progression/relapse. The source material was blood, sampled after dendritic cell vaccination. The clonotype originates from a human donor with glioblastoma. This chain connects TRBV29-1 to TRBJ2-7; 13 nucleotides match TRBD2. CDR3 bases: TGCAGCGCCCGAGCGACTAGCGGGGGGTCAGAGCAGTACTTC. Its translation is CSARATSGGSEQYF.